A single sample gave rise to the 4 T cell receptor beta chains below, sequenced in a study of T cell responses to AZD1222 COVID-19 vaccine. Some clones are missing from TCRdb's copy, which holds only in-frame ones; the method was immunoSEQ multiplex PCR. The sample has approximately 120,000 clones, about 93% seen once. The material was peripheral blood, obtained on day 0 of AZD1222 vaccination. The receptors here all came from an adult in good health.

This sequence joins TRBV9 and TRBJ2-5; 9 bases agree with TRBD2. The CDR3 has 16 amino acids. Germline trimming cut 0 bases from V and 2 bases from J; bases unmatched to any gene: 5. Germline CDR1 SGDLS, CDR2 YYNGEE. CDR3 sequence reads: CASSVDPSGAQETQYF. For the CDR3, the DNA is TGTGCCAGCAGCGTAGATCCTAGCGGGGCACAAGAGACCCAGTACTTC.

This chain links TRBV5-1 with TRBJ1-6; D remains unclear. Germline V gives CDR1 SGHRS, CDR2 YFSETQ. This CDR3 is 13 amino acids long. V lost 0 bases and J lost 10, with 8 bases in between. CDR3 bases: TGCGCCAGCAGCTTGGGAAACGACTCACCCCTCCACTTT. Encoded protein: CASSLGNDSPLHF. The full variable domain, rest sourced from reference TRBV5-1 and TRBJ1-6, is KAGVTQTPRYLIKTRGQQVTLSCSPISGHRSVSWYQQTPGQGLQFLFEYFSETQRNKGNFPGRFSGRQFSNSRSEMNVSTLELGDSALYLCASSLGNDSPLHFGNGTRLTVT.

The gene calls are TRBV5-4 and TRBJ1-3; TRBD1 agrees at 7 bases. Germline V CDR1 and CDR2: SGHNT, YYREEE (reference sequence). This CDR3 contains 17 residues. Trimming removed 4 bases from V and 0 bases from J; junction bases left unmatched: 10. CDR3 in amino acids: CASSPRGGVHSGNTIYF. CDR3 sequence (DNA): TGTGCCAGCAGCCCCAGGGGGGGGGTTCACTCTGGAAACACCATATATTTT.

V gene TRBV5-5 combines with J gene TRBJ1-1; no firm D call. Trimming removed 0 bases at V and 0 bases at J, with 9 bases between. Germline CDR1 is SGHKS and CDR2 is YYEKEE (reference sequence). The CDR3 runs 15 residues. The CDR3 nucleotides read TGTGCCAGCAGCTTGGATCCGACCCTGAACACTGAAGCTTTCTTT. Its translation is CASSLDPTLNTEAFF.